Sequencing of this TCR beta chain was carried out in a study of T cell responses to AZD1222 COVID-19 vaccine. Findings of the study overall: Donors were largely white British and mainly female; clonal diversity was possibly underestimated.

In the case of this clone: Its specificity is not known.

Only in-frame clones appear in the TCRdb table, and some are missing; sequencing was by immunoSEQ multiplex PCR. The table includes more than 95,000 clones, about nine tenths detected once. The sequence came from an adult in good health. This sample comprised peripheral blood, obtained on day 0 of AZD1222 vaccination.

The CDR3 loop reads CASRDGLNSYEQYF. The CDR3 DNA follows: TGTGCCAGCAGAGATGGACTGAACTCCTACGAGCAGTACTTC. The chain carries TRBV7-2 and TRBJ2-7; TRBD2 is a possible D gene (5 bases). The CDR3 length is 14 residues. Germline V gene sequence: CDR1 SGHTA, CDR2 FQGNSA. Trimming pared 6 bases from V and 0 bases from J, leaving 12 bases between.